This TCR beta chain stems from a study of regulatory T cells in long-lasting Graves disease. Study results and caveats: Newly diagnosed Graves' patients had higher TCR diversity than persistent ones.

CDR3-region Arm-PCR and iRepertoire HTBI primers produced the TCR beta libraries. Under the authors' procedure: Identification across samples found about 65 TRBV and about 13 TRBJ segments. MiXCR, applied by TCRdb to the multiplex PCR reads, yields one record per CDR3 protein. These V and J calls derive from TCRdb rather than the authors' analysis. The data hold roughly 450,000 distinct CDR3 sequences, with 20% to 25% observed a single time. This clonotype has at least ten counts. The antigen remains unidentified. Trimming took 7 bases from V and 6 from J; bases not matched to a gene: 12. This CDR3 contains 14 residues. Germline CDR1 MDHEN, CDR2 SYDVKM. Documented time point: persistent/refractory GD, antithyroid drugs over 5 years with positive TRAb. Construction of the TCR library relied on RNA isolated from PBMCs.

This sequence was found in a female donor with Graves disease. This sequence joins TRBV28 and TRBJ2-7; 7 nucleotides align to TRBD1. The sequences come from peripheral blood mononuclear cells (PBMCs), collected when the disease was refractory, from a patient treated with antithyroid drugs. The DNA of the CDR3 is TGTGCCAGCACAAAATCCGGGACAGCTTTCGAGCAGTACTTC. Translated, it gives CASTKSGTAFEQYF.